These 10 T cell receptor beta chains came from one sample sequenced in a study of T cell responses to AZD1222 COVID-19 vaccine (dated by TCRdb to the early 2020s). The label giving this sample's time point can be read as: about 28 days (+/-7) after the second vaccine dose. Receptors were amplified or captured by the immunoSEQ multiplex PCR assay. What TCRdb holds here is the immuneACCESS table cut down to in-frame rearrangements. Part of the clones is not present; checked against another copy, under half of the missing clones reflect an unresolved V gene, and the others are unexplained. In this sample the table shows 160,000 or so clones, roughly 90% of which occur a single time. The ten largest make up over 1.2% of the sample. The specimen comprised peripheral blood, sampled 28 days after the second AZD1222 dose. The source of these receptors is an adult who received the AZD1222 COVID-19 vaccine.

CDR3 sequence: CASSEMSGRIEVFF. The CDR3 DNA sequence: TGTGCCAGCAGTGAAATGTCCGGACGGATCGAGGTTTTCTTT. V is TRBV6-1 and J is TRBJ1-1; D remains ambiguous. Trimming stripped 2 bases from V and 13 bases from J, with 20 bases between. CDR3 length: 14 residues. Germline V lookup: CDR1 MNHNS, CDR2 SASEGT.

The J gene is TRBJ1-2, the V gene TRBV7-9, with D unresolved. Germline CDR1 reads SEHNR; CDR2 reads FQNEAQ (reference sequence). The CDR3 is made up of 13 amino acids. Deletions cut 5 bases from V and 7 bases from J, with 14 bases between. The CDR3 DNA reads TGTGCCAGCAGCCCTGACGGGGTCGGTGGCTACACCTTC. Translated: CASSPDGVGGYTF.

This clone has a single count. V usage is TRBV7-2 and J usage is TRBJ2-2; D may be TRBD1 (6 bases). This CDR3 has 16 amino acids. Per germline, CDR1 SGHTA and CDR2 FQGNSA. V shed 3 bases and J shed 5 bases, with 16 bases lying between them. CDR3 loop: CASSFMPQRGTGELFF. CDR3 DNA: TGTGCCAGCAGCTTCATGCCCCAGAGGGGGACCGGGGAGCTGTTTTTT.

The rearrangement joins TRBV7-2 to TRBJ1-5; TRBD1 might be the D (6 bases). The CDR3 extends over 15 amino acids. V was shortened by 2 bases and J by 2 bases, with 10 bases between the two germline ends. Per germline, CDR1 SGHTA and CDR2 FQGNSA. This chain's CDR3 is CASSLNRVGNQPQHF. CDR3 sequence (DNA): TGTGCCAGCAGCTTAAACAGGGTCGGCAATCAGCCCCAGCATTTT.

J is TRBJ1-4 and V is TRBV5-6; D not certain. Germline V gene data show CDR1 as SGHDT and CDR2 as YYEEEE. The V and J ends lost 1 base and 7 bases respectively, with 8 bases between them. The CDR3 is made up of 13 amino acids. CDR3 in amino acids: CASSLIGGEKLFF. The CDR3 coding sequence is TGTGCCAGCAGCTTGATAGGCGGTGAAAAACTGTTTTTT.

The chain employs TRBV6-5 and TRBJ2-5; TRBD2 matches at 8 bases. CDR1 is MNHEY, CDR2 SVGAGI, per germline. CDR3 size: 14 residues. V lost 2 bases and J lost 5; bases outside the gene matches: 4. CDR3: CASSYVAGLETQYF. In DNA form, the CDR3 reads TGTGCCAGCAGTTACGTAGCGGGGTTGGAGACCCAGTACTTC.

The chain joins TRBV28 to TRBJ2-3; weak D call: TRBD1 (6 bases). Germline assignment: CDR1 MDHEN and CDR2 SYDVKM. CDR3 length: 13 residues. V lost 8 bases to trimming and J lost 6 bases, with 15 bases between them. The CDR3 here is CASRWGPKDTQYF. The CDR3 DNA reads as TGTGCCAGCCGCTGGGGGCCCAAGGATACGCAGTATTTT.

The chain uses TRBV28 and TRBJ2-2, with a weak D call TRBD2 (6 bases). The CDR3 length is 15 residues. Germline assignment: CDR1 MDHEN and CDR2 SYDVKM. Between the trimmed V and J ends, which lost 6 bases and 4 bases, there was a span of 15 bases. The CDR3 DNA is TGTGCCAGCAGCCAAAGGTCGCGGGGCACCGGGGAGCTGTTTTTT. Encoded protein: CASSQRSRGTGELFF.

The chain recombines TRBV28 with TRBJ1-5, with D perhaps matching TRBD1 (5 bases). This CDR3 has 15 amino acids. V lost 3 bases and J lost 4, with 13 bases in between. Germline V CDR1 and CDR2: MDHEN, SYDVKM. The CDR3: CASSFLDRLNQPQHF. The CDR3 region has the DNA TGTGCCAGCAGTTTTTTAGACAGACTTAATCAGCCCCAGCATTTT.

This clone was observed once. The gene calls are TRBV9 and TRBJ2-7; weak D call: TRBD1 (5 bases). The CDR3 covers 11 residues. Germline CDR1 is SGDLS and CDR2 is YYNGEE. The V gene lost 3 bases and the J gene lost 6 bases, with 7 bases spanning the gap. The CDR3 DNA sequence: TGTGCCAGCAGCGGACAGAGCGAGCAGTACTTC. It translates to CASSGQSEQYF.